This entry is about one T cell receptor beta chain. The target antigen is unknown. Clones were read by immunoSEQ multiplex PCR, and TCRdb kept only the in-frame ones, dropping some. The data hold about 40,000 clones, with more than 70% observed a single time. The sample comes from a study of lymphopenia after photon versus proton radiotherapy. Overall study results and limits: Proton therapy kept repertoires fairly stable, unlike photons, which gained effector/memory cells. Post-nadir TCR diversity decline inversely tracked overall survival among those who died.

This CDR3 has 14 amino acids. With 3 bases clipped from V and 3 bases from J, the junction kept 3 bases outside the gene matches. Germline CDR1 reads SGHRS; CDR2 reads YFSETQ. This chain joins TRBV5-1 and TRBJ2-7; 10 bases fit TRBD1. The specimen was peripheral blood, collected from a patient treated with proton-based radiotherapy. This TCR derives from a woman in her sixties or seventies with pancreatic cancer. Some clones in this sample may be carry-over from other donors' samples. CDR3: CASSSGQGYYEQYF. CDR3 in DNA: TGCGCCAGCAGCTCGGGACAGGGGTACTACGAGCAGTACTTC.